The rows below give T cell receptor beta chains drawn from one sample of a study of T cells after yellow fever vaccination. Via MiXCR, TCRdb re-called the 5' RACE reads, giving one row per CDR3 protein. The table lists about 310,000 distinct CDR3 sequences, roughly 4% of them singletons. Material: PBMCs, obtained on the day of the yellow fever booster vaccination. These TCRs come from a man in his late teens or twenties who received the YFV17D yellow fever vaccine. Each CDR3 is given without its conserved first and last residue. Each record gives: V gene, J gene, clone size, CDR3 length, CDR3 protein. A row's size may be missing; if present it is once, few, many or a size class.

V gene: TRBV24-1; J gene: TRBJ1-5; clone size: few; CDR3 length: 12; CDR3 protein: ATSDLGVQQPQH
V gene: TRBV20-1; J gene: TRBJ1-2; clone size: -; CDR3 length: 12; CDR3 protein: SARGQGILYGYT
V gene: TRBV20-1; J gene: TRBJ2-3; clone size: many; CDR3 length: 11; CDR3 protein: SAPTGYEDTQY
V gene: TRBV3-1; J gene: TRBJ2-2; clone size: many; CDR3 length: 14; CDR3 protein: ASSAVGTSNTGELF
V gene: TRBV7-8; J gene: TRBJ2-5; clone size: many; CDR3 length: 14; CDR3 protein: ASSLPEESPVETQY
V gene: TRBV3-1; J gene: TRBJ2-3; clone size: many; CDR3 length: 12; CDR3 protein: ASSPRDGTDTQY
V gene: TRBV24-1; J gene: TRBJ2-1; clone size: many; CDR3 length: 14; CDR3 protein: ATSDPDRGPSNEQF
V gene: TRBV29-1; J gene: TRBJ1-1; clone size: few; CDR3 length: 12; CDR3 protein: SVAGRAVNTEAF
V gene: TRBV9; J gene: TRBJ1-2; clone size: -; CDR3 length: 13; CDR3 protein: ASSASWAAGYGYT
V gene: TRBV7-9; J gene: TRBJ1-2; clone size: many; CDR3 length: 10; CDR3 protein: ASSEGLLSYT
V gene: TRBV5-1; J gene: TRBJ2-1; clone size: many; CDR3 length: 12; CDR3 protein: ASRIVSVNNEQF
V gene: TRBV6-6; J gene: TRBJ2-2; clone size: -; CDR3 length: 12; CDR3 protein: ASSYPSGAGELF
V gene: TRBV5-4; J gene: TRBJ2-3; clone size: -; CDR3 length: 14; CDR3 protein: ASSRAGGPGTDTQY
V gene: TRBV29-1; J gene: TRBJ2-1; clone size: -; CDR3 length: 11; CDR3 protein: SVEAPPGNEQF
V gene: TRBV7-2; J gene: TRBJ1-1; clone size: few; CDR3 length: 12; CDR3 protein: ASSRNSMNTEAF
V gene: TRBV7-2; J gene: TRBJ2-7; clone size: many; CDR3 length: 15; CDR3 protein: ASSFVVGQGASYEQY
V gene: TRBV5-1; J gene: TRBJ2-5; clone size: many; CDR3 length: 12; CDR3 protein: ASSPGRGQETQY
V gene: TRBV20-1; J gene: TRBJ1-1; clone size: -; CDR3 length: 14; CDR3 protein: SAWLDSNTVDTEAF
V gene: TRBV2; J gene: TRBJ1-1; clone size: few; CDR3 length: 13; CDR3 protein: ASSVVRPLNTEAF
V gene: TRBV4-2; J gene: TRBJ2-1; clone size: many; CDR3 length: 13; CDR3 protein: ASSPYLGGRDEQF
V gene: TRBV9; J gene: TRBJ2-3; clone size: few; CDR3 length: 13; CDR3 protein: ASSVQAENTDTQY
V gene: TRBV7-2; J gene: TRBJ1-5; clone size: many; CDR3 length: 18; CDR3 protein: ASSLASGHSRRDSNQPQH
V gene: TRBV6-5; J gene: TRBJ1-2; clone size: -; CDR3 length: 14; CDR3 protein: ATTGRRVNLPYGYT
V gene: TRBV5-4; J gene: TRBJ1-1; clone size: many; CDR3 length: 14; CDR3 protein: ASSRPFLKQGTEAF
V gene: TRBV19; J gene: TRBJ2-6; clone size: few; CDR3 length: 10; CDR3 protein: ASTSGANVLT
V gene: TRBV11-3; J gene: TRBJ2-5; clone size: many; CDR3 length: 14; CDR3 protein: ASSTKRGASQETQY
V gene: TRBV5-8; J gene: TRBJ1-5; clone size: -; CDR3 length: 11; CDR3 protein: ASRLSGGQPQH
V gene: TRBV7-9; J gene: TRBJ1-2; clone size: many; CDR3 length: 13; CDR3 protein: ASSFILPVDYGYT
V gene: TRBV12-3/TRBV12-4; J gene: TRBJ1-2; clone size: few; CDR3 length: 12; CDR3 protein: ASSSPARVYGYT
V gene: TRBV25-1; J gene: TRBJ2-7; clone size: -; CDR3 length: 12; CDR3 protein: ASSELGQENEQY
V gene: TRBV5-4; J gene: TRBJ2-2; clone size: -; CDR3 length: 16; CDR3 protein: ASSLVLREGLDTGELF
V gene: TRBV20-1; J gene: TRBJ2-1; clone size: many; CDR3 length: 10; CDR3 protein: SASGLGDEQF
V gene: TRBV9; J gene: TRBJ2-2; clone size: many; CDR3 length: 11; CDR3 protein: ASSVRPWRELF
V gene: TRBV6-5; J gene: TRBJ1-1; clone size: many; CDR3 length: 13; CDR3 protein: ASSYRTGRNTEAF
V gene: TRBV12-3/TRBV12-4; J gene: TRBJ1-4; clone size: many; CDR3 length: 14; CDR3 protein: ASTPARESTNEKLF
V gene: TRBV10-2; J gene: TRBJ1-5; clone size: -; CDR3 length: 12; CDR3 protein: ASSWEEGNQPQH
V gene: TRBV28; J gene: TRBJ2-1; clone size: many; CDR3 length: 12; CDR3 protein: ASREWRQLNEQF
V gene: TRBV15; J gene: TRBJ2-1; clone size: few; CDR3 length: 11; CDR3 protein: ATSRDRGFEQF
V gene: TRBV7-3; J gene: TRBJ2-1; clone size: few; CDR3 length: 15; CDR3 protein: ASSSGAAGGGVNEQF
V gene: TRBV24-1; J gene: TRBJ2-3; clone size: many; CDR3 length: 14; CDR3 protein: ATSSGRRGTGDTQY
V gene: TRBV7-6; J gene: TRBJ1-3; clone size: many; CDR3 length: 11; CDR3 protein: ASRQGTGNTIY
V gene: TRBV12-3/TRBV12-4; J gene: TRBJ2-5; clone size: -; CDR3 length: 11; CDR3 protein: ASSFLDDGTQY